The 24 T cell receptor beta chains below were found in one sample sequenced in a study of cytomegalovirus exposure and HLA in healthy donors (dated by TCRdb to 2015 to 2018). Receptors were amplified or captured by the immunoSEQ multiplex PCR assay. For the multiplex PCR, a mixture combining 60 forward primers for TCR Vbeta segments and 13 reverse primers for TCR Jbeta segments was used. The source is immuneACCESS, and TCRdb retained only in-frame sequences with V and J called. Part of the clones is not carried over; for the studies checked, unresolved V genes explain less than half of this, and the remainder is unexplained. The sample records some 97,000 clones, about 77% of which are singletons. 4% to 5.5% of the sample goes to the ten largest clones. Source material: PBMCs. The receptors shown here come from a woman between 18 and 30 years old in good health and CMV-seropositive.

The CDR3 is CASSLSTSYDEQYF. The CDR3 DNA reads TGTGCCAGCAGCTTAAGTACTAGCTACGACGAGCAGTACTTC. The chain uses TRBV11-2 and TRBJ2-7; perhaps TRBD2 as D (6 bases). The CDR3 sequence is 14 residues long. CDR1 and CDR2 (germline): SGHAT, FQNNGV. Trimming shortened V by 2 bases and J by 5 bases, and 13 bases separated the two germline ends.

V is TRBV11-2 and J is TRBJ2-3, with TRBD2 matching 12 bases. Germline V gene lookup returns CDR1 SGHAT and CDR2 FQNNGV. This CDR3 is 15 amino acids long. Trimming took 5 bases from V and 6 from J; bases not matched to a gene: 6. The CDR3 DNA follows: TGTGCCAGCAGCCCGACTAGCGGGAGTGGGGATACGCAGTATTTT. Translating gives CASSPTSGSGDTQYF.

This chain joins TRBV27 and TRBJ2-3; 7 nucleotides agree with TRBD1. Per the germline V gene, CDR1 is MNHEY and CDR2 is SMNVEV (reference sequence). V lost 4 bases and J lost 6; bases outside the gene matches: 16. This CDR3 comprises 17 residues. For the CDR3, the DNA is TGTGCCAGCAGTTCGAACCCCCTCCTAGCCAGGGGGGATACGCAGTATTTT. Translated: CASSSNPLLARGDTQYF.

The chain uses TRBV19 and TRBJ2-1; perhaps TRBD2 as D (6 bases). V gave up 7 bases and J gave up 4 bases, with 14 bases separating them. The germline V gene has CDR1 LNHDA and CDR2 SQIVND (reference sequence). The CDR3 sequence is 14 residues long. CDR3 residues: CASTSGDGYNEQFF. Written as DNA, the CDR3 is TGTGCCAGTACCTCGGGAGACGGTTACAATGAGCAGTTCTTC.

This chain joins TRBV27 and TRBJ1-4; no clear D gene. Germline V lookup: CDR1 MNHEY, CDR2 SMNVEV (reference sequence). There are 15 residues in the CDR3. V shed 6 bases and J shed 0 bases, with 11 bases lying between them. CDR3 residues: CASSNDFATNEKLFF. The CDR3 nucleotides are TGTGCCAGCAGCAATGACTTTGCAACTAATGAAAAACTGTTTTTT.

The chain is built from TRBV5-3 and TRBJ2-7, with 7 bases identical to TRBD2. TRBV5-3 has ORF status, its function being uncertain. V shed 4 bases and J 3 bases; nucleotides not matched to a gene: 16. The CDR3 covers 17 residues. Here the CDR3 reads CARSPIALLAVLYEQYF. The CDR3, as DNA: TGTGCCAGAAGCCCCATCGCCCTTCTAGCGGTCCTCTACGAGCAGTACTTC.

The rearrangement links TRBV15 to TRBJ1-1; 7 nucleotides match TRBD1. The ends lost 5 bases at V and 5 bases at J; junction bases unmatched: 14. Looked up from germline, CDR1 is LNHNV and CDR2 is YYDKDF (reference sequence). This CDR3 has 16 amino acids. The CDR3 DNA reads as TGTGCCACCAGCCCACGGGAGGGGGCGCGGGGTACTGAAGCTTTCTTT. Translated: CATSPREGARGTEAFF.

The rearrangement uses TRBV6-1 and TRBJ1-5, with D possibly TRBD1 on 6 matching bases. Germline V CDR1 and CDR2: MNHNS, SASEGT. With 6 bases removed from V and 12 bases from J, the gap between germline ends came to 24 bases. The CDR3 covers 15 residues. CDR3 protein: CASSLLGRDIGVQHF. For the CDR3, the DNA is TGTGCCAGCAGCCTTCTGGGGAGGGACATCGGGGTCCAGCATTTT.

This chain links TRBV27 with TRBJ2-5; D may be TRBD1 (5 bases). The CDR3 is 13 amino acids. V was pared by 9 bases and J by 4 bases, with 15 bases between. Germline V gene data show CDR1 as MNHEY and CDR2 as SMNVEV (reference sequence). DNA for the CDR3: TGTGCCAGTAGGGGTTCAACGGGAGAGACCCAGTACTTC. This translates into CASRGSTGETQYF.

This chain links TRBV7-9 with TRBJ2-1; 9 nucleotides line up with TRBD2. V lost 3 bases to trimming and J lost 6 bases; unmatched junction nucleotides: 12. Germline V lookup: CDR1 SEHNR, CDR2 FQNEAQ (reference sequence). This CDR3 contains 17 residues. The CDR3 protein is CASSLGLAGVEVNEQFF. The CDR3 DNA reads TGTGCCAGCAGCTTGGGACTAGCAGGGGTTGAAGTCAATGAGCAGTTCTTC.

V gene TRBV14 combines with J gene TRBJ2-7; 9 bases are shared with TRBD2. Trimming removed 5 bases from V and 6 bases from J; junction bases left unmatched: 5. CDR1 and CDR2 (germline): SGHDN, FVKESK. This CDR3 is built from 13 residues. This CDR3 reads CASSYGREGEQYF. In DNA form, the CDR3 reads TGTGCCAGCAGCTACGGGCGGGAGGGCGAGCAGTACTTC.

The V and J genes are TRBV2 and TRBJ2-1, with 7 bases matching TRBD2. Per the germline V gene, CDR1 is SNHLY and CDR2 is FYNNEI. V lost 10 bases, J lost 4 bases, and 16 bases stayed unmatched. The CDR3 is 16 amino acids. For the CDR3, the DNA is TGTGCCACCAAAAGACTAGCCCACCTCGGATACAATGAGCAGTTCTTC. Translation gives CATKRLAHLGYNEQFF.

The V and J genes are TRBV7-9 and TRBJ2-7; possibly TRBD2 for D (5 bases). Germline CDR1 reads SEHNR; CDR2 reads FQNEAQ (reference sequence). CDR3 length equals 15 residues. Trimming took 4 bases from V and 4 from J, leaving 17 bases between them. CDR3 in amino acids: CASSSRGLNSYEQYF. CDR3 coding DNA: TGTGCCAGCAGCTCCCGGGGTTTAAACTCTTACGAGCAGTACTTC.

This chain uses TRBV18 with TRBJ2-1, with D perhaps TRBD2 (6 bases). The V end was cut by 1 base, the J end by 3 bases, with 13 bases between. The V gene's germline CDR1 is KGHSH and CDR2 LQKENI. The CDR3 consists of 16 residues. CDR3: CASSPLWEEGYNEQFF. In nucleotides, the CDR3 is TGTGCCAGCTCACCACTTTGGGAGGAAGGCTACAATGAGCAGTTCTTC.

V is TRBV29-1 and J is TRBJ2-7; 11 bases are shared with TRBD2. This CDR3 region has 17 residues. With 3 bases clipped from V and 0 bases from J, the junction kept 10 bases outside the gene matches. Germline CDR1 is SQVTM and CDR2 is ANQGSEA. DNA of the CDR3: TGCAGCGTTGATAAAGTAGCGGGAGGGTCGAGCTCCTACGAGCAGTACTTC. It encodes CSVDKVAGGSSSYEQYF.

The genes are TRBV30 and TRBJ1-1; no firm D call. The CDR3 is made up of 13 amino acids. Germline loops: CDR1 GTSNPN, CDR2 SVGIG (reference sequence). The V and J ends lost 2 bases and 2 bases respectively, with 9 bases between them. Here the CDR3 DNA reads TGTGCCTGGAGTTCGGCGGTCAACACTGAAGCTTTCTTT. Encoded protein: CAWSSAVNTEAFF.

This chain joins TRBV14 and TRBJ2-7, with D perhaps matching TRBD2 (5 bases). CDR1 is SGHDN and CDR2 is FVKESK in the germline V gene. V was pared by 4 bases and J by 2 bases, with 15 bases between. The CDR3 is made up of 15 amino acids. The CDR3 region is CASSPSRTYTYEQYF. The CDR3 nucleotides read TGTGCCAGCAGCCCATCCCGGACTTACACCTACGAGCAGTACTTC.

The rearrangement uses TRBV4-1 and TRBJ1-4; D is perhaps TRBD1 (6 bases). From germline, CDR1 is MGHRA and CDR2 YSYEKL. This CDR3 has 15 residues. Trimming shortened V by 1 base and J by 0 bases, and 6 bases separated the two germline ends. CDR3 sequence reads: CASSQGQATNEKLFF. The DNA for the CDR3 is TGCGCCAGCAGCCAAGGACAGGCAACTAATGAAAAACTGTTTTTT.

The genes are TRBV11-3 and TRBJ2-1, with D maybe TRBD2 (6 bases). The CDR3 covers 14 residues. V was clipped by 3 bases and J by 4 bases, with 10 bases between them. CDR1 and CDR2 (germline): SGHNT, YENEEA. CDR3 DNA sequence: TGTGCCAGCAGCTTGGGAGGAGATTACAATGAGCAGTTCTTC. Protein: CASSLGGDYNEQFF.

The chain combines TRBV9 with TRBJ1-1; D is possibly TRBD1 (6 bases). The CDR3 has 15 amino acids. In germline, CDR1 is SGDLS, CDR2 YYNGEE. V lost 4 bases and J 4 bases, leaving 17 bases between the germline ends. In nucleotides, the CDR3 is TGTGCCAGCAGCACCAGGGAGGGGGTGCGCACTGAAGCTTTCTTT. This encodes CASSTREGVRTEAFF.

This clone has just a few counts. This chain connects TRBV7-3 to TRBJ2-3; 7 positions match TRBD2. Germline V gene sequence: CDR1 SGHTA, CDR2 FQGTGA. With V trimmed by 5 bases and J by 3 bases, 11 bases remained unmatched. The CDR3 runs to 16 residues. CDR3 sequence reads: CASSPGGPPRTDTQYF. DNA of the CDR3: TGTGCCAGCAGCCCGGGGGGACCCCCTCGGACAGATACGCAGTATTTT.

This clone was counted a few times. CDR3 nucleotides: TGCGCCAGCAGCCTAGGACTAGCGGGAGAGGGGGAGCAGTTCTTC. Translating it yields CASSLGLAGEGEQFF. This chain connects TRBV4-1 to TRBJ2-1; the match to TRBD2 covers 13 bases. V lost 4 bases, J lost 10 bases, and 7 bases stayed unmatched. Germline assignment: CDR1 MGHRA and CDR2 YSYEKL. CDR3 size: 15 residues.

The V and J genes are TRBV6-1 and TRBJ2-7; 7 bases line up with TRBD1. The germline CDR1 and CDR2 sequences are MNHNS and SASEGT. This CDR3 is 16 amino acids long. Unmatched junction bases numbered 11, after V lost 4 bases and J lost 2 bases. CDR3 bases: TGTGCCAGCAGTGTAGAACAGGGGCGGCTCCCCTACGAGCAGTACTTC. Its translation: CASSVEQGRLPYEQYF.

The table lists this clone with a count of one. The chain is built from TRBV5-6 and TRBJ2-7; D is ambiguous. V gave up 0 bases and J gave up 0 bases, with 4 bases separating them. The CDR3 covers 13 residues. Per germline, CDR1 SGHDT and CDR2 YYEEEE. CDR3 in amino acids: CASSLGSSYEQYF. The DNA of the CDR3 is TGTGCCAGCAGCTTGGGGAGCTCCTACGAGCAGTACTTC.